The clone carrying this T cell receptor (beta chain) was observed a handful of times. TCRdb's table, derived via immunoSEQ multiplex PCR, lists solely in-frame clones and lacks some. Found here are about 45,000 clones, nearly 70% of them singletons; the top ten hold 6.2%. The sample comes from a study of blood T cell repertoires in COVID-19. Study-level information: Both acute and convalescent COVID-19 samples were obtained from the United States, Italy and Spain. PBMCs, B-cell-depleted T cells, or T cells provided the cDNA or gDNA that made up the material.

The CDR3 runs 15 residues. The V end lost 0 bases, the J end lost 0 bases, and 7 bases lay between the germline ends. Germline V gene lookup returns CDR1 SGDLS and CDR2 YYNGEE. Sample: peripheral blood. V usage is TRBV9 and J usage is TRBJ2-1; tentative D call: TRBD2 (5 bases). The TCR was taken from a man of 80 years or more with acute or convalescent COVID-19. This CDR3 reads CASSVGAGSYNEQFF. CDR3 DNA: TGTGCCAGCAGCGTAGGGGCGGGCTCCTACAATGAGCAGTTCTTC.